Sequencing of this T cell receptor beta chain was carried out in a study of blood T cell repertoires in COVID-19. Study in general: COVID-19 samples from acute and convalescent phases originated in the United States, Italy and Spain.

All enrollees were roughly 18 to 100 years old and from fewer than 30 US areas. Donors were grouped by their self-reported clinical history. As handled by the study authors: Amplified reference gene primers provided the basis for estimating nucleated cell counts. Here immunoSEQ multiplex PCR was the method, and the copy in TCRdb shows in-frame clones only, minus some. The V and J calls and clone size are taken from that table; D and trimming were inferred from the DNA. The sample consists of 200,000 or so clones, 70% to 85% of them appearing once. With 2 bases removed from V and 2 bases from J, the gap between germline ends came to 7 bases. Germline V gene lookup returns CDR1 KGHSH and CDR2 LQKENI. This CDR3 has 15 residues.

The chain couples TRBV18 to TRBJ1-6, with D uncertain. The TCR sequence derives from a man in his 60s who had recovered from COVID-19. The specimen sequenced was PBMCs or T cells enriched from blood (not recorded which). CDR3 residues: CASSPGQTYNSPLHF. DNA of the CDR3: TGTGCCAGCTCACCAGGCCAGACCTATAATTCACCCCTCCACTTT.